The rows below give T cell receptor beta chains drawn from one sample of a study of blood T cell repertoires in COVID-19. Data came from immunoSEQ multiplex PCR; TCRdb stores just in-frame clones and leaves some out. The sample lists 62,000 or so clones, just over 85% occurring once. What was sequenced was peripheral blood. The receptor source for this set is a human donor in a cohort sampled during active COVID-19. Both conserved end residues are part of each CDR3. A D gene is named only where the DNA matches it firmly. Rows may omit the clone size; those that give it use once, few, many or a size class.

CDR3 DNA	CDR3 protein	V gene	clone size	D gene	J gene
TGTGCCAGCAGCTTAAGGGGATCAGGGGAGACCCAGTACTTC	CASSLRGSGETQYF	TRBV5-6	-	-	TRBJ2-5
TGTGCCAGTAGTAAGGAAGGGACAGACAATCAGCCCCAGCATTTT	CASSKEGTDNQPQHF	TRBV19	-	TRBD1	TRBJ1-5
TGTGCCAGCAGCTTAGAAGGGCGGGCAGATACGCAGTATTTT	CASSLEGRADTQYF	TRBV11-2	medium-sized	-	TRBJ2-3
TGTGCCAGCAGCTTTCAACAGGGTTCTTTCAATGAGCAGTTCTTC	CASSFQQGSFNEQFF	TRBV7-6	-	-	TRBJ2-1
TGTGCCAGCAGCTTGGGGACTTTGCTCGCCTCCTACAATGAGCAGTTCTTC	CASSLGTLLASYNEQFF	TRBV5-4	-	-	TRBJ2-1
TGTGCCAGCAGCCCTAGCGGAGCGGGAGGGGAGCTGTTTTTT	CASSPSGAGGELFF	TRBV7-8	-	TRBD2	TRBJ2-2
TGTGCCAGCAGCTCCCACGGGGTTGCTGGAAACACCATATATTTT	CASSSHGVAGNTIYF	TRBV11-2	-	-	TRBJ1-3
TGTGCCAGCAGCCAAGATGTCGGCAGGGTGAACACTGAAGCTTTCTTT	CASSQDVGRVNTEAFF	TRBV3-1/TRBV3-2	-	-	TRBJ1-1
TGTGCCAGCATTGAGGGGGCCCGGTCACCCCTCCACTTT	CASIEGARSPLHF	TRBV2	-	TRBD1	TRBJ1-6
TGTGCCAGCAGACATTTACAGGGGGGTTCCTATAATTCACCCCTCCACTTT	CASRHLQGGSYNSPLHF	TRBV7-2	-	TRBD1	TRBJ1-6
TGTGCCAGCAGCTTAGGACAGAACACTGAAGCTTTCTTT	CASSLGQNTEAFF	TRBV7-2	-	-	TRBJ1-1
TGTGCCAGCAGTTACGCAGGGACACCCTATGGCTACACCTTC	CASSYAGTPYGYTF	TRBV6-2/TRBV6-3	-	-	TRBJ1-2
TGTGCCAGCAGCGCGAGGACAGGGTTTCGTGAAAAACTGTTTTTT	CASSARTGFREKLFF	TRBV5-5	few	TRBD1	TRBJ1-4
TGTGCCAGCAGTTATGAAGCGGGAGCGGAGTACAATGAGCAGTTCTTC	CASSYEAGAEYNEQFF	TRBV6-4	-	TRBD2	TRBJ2-1
TGTGCCAGCTCACCACAAACAGGGAACTATGGCTACACCTTC	CASSPQTGNYGYTF	TRBV18	-	-	TRBJ1-2
TGTGCCACCAGTGATTCCGGGACAGGGTCCGCCTATGGCTACACCTTC	CATSDSGTGSAYGYTF	TRBV24-1	-	TRBD1	TRBJ1-2
TGTGCCAGCAGCTTACGCTCTAGCGGAGCCTACGAGCAGTACTTC	CASSLRSSGAYEQYF	TRBV7-2	-	TRBD2	TRBJ2-7
TGTGCCAGCAGTTTCTGGGGGGGTTCCGGCCCGAATCAGCCCCAGCATTTT	CASSFWGGSGPNQPQHF	TRBV28	-	-	TRBJ1-5
TGTGCCAGCAGTTCCGGGACTCCCTCCCCCGAGCAGTACTTC	CASSSGTPSPEQYF	TRBV6-2/TRBV6-3	-	-	TRBJ2-7
TGTGCCAGCAGCGGGGGGGGCAGCCAAGAGACCCAGTACTTC	CASSGGGSQETQYF	TRBV9	-	-	TRBJ2-5
TGTGCCATCAGTCCCACTCCCTACAATGAGCAGTTCTTC	CAISPTPYNEQFF	TRBV10-3	-	-	TRBJ2-1
TGTGCCAGCACCACCGGGGGTACGGGTGAAAAACTGTTTTTT	CASTTGGTGEKLFF	TRBV28	-	-	TRBJ1-4
TGTGCCAGCAGCAAACTAGGGGGTAACTATGGCTACACCTTC	CASSKLGGNYGYTF	TRBV5-5	-	-	TRBJ1-2
TGTGCCAGCAGCCCCCCGAGGGTAAGCGGCTACACCTTC	CASSPPRVSGYTF	TRBV28	once	-	TRBJ1-2
TGTGCCAGCAGTTTATCCGTCGGGGGAAATTCACCCCTCCACTTT	CASSLSVGGNSPLHF	TRBV27	-	-	TRBJ1-6
TGTGCCAGCAGCCTAGGGGGGGGCGTCCAATACAATGAGCAGTTCTTC	CASSLGGGVQYNEQFF	TRBV9	-	-	TRBJ2-1
TGTGCCAGCTCAAAGGACAGGGGGAACACTGAAGCTTTCTTT	CASSKDRGNTEAFF	TRBV18	-	TRBD1	TRBJ1-1
TGTGCCAGCAGCTTAGATAGGACAGGGAGTGAGCAGTTCTTC	CASSLDRTGSEQFF	TRBV11-2	-	TRBD1	TRBJ2-1
TGTGCCAGCAGCCTAGCAGTTTACAATGAGCAGTTCTTC	CASSLAVYNEQFF	TRBV2	few	-	TRBJ2-1
TGCGCCAGCAGTACCGGGACAGGGGACACTGAAGCTTTCTTT	CASSTGTGDTEAFF	TRBV5-1	-	TRBD1	TRBJ1-1
TGTGCCAGCAGTTTAGCGCAAGGGAGAGGCTACACCTTC	CASSLAQGRGYTF	TRBV12-3/TRBV12-4	-	-	TRBJ1-2
TGTGCCAGCAGCCGGACCGGGACAGGGGGACGGACCGGGGAGCTGTTTTTT	CASSRTGTGGRTGELFF	TRBV3-1/TRBV3-2	-	TRBD1	TRBJ2-2
TGCGCCAGCAGCTTGTTTCCCGCAGACAATAATGAAAAACTGTTTTTT	CASSLFPADNNEKLFF	TRBV5-1	once	-	TRBJ1-4
TGTGCCAGCAGCGCCCGACAGGGCTACGAGCAGTACTTC	CASSARQGYEQYF	TRBV5-6	-	TRBD1	TRBJ2-7
TGTGCCAGCAGCTTTACAGACTCCTACAATGAGCAGTTCTTC	CASSFTDSYNEQFF	TRBV11-1	once	-	TRBJ2-1